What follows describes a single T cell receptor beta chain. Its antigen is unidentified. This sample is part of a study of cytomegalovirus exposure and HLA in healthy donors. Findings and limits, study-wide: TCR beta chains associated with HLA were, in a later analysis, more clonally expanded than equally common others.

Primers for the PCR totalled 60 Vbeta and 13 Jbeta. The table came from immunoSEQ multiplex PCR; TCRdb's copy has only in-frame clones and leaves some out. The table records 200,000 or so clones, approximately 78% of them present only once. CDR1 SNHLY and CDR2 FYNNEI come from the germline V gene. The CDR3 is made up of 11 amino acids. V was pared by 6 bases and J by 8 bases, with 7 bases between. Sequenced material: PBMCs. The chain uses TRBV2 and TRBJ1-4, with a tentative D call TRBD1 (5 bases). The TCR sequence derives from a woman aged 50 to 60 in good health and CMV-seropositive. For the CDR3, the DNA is TGTGCCAGCAGGGACAAGGAAAAACTGTTTTTT. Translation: CASRDKEKLFF.